These 31 T cell receptor beta chains share one sample of origin, sequenced in a study of T cells in Graves' hyperthyroidism and ophthalmopathy (dated by TCRdb to about 2019). Library method: multiplex PCR. TCRdb shows the sequencer as Illumina HiSeq 2000. Amplification of TCR beta CDR3 regions was carried out from RNA transcripts. For the first round of RT-PCR on the TCR CDR3, the HTBI primer set was used together with the Qiagen OneStep RT-PCR kit. TCRdb reworked the public reads: Q25 trimming with fastp, MiXCR clone assembly, productive beta chains retained. When rows share a CDR3 protein, they turn into one entry using the most common DNA and genes. For this sample the table gives a few hundred thousand distinct CDR3 sequences, of which 14% were detected only once. The biggest ten clones account for approximately 5.7% of the sample. The specimen sequenced was blood. These receptor sequences come from a woman aged 25 to 45 with Graves' hyperthyroidism that later progressed to Graves' ophthalmopathy.

This clonotype has at least ten counts. This sequence joins TRBV11-3 and TRBJ2-2; 7 positions match TRBD2. The CDR3 contains 14 residues. J lost 5 bases, V lost 6 bases, and 6 bases had no gene match. CDR1 is SGHNT, CDR2 YENEEA, per germline. CDR3 sequence: CASRSSGQTGELFF. For the CDR3, the DNA is TGTGCCAGCAGATCTAGCGGCCAAACCGGGGAGCTGTTTTTT.

This clonotype was counted between two and nine times. CDR3: CASVPQGAGEQFF. CDR3 nucleotides: TGTGCTTCTGTCCCCCAGGGGGCAGGAGAGCAGTTCTTC. The chain recombines TRBV10-3 with TRBJ2-1; 8 bases are a match to TRBD1. The length of the CDR3 is 13 residues. Germline assignment: CDR1 ENHRY and CDR2 SYGVKD.

V usage is TRBV3-1 and J usage is TRBJ1-2, with D unclear. Trimming pared 3 bases from V and 5 bases from J, leaving 13 bases between. Germline CDR1 reads LGHDT; CDR2 reads YNNKEL (reference sequence). This CDR3 contains 14 residues. In DNA form, the CDR3 reads TGTGCCAGCAGCCAGGATACACCGCGGTATGGCTACACCTTC. As protein: CASSQDTPRYGYTF.

This clonotype was picked up many times. V usage is TRBV12-3 or TRBV12-4 and J usage is TRBJ1-1, with 8 bases identical to TRBD1. The J segment lost 0 bases and the V segment lost 6 bases, leaving 6 bases of the junction unmatched. This CDR3 spans 15 amino acids. The CDR3 loop is CASSRTGPMNTEAFF. The CDR3 DNA sequence: TGTGCCAGCAGCCGGACAGGGCCTATGAACACTGAAGCTTTCTTT.

The rearrangement links TRBV5-5 to TRBJ1-2; no definite D call. The CDR3 loop spans 15 amino acids. From germline, CDR1 is SGHKS and CDR2 YYEKEE (reference sequence). V lost 0 bases and J 2 bases, leaving 11 bases between the germline ends. CDR3 DNA: TGTGCCAGCAGCTTGGGGAGGGTAGACAACTATGGCTACACCTTC. Translating it yields CASSLGRVDNYGYTF.

V and J are TRBV20-1 and TRBJ1-2, with 7 nucleotides matching TRBD1. Germline trimming cut 5 bases from V and 4 bases from J; bases unmatched to any gene: 13. This CDR3 is built from 15 residues. The germline V gene encodes CDR1 DFQATT and CDR2 SNEGSKA (reference sequence). The CDR3 region is CSAVNKGDSLYGYTF. DNA for the CDR3: TGCAGTGCTGTAAACAAAGGGGACAGCCTCTATGGCTACACCTTC.

CDR3 in DNA: TGTGCCACCAGCAGAGAAGGGGCCAACGTCCTGACTTTC. Amino acid sequence: CATSREGANVLTF. V is TRBV15 and J is TRBJ2-6, with no clear D. This CDR3 spans 13 amino acids. Germline CDR1 and CDR2: LNHNV and YYDKDF (reference sequence). The ends were cut back, 0 bases at V and 4 bases at J, with 1 base in the middle.

This clonotype has a count of ten or more. The chain uses TRBV5-1 and TRBJ2-1; tentatively, D is TRBD2 (6 bases). Germline V gene data show CDR1 as SGHRS and CDR2 as YFSETQ. The V end was cut by 2 bases, the J end by 2 bases, with 14 bases between. The CDR3 length is 16 residues. CDR3 protein: CASSFSGVAAYNEQFF. The CDR3, as DNA: TGCGCCAGCAGCTTTAGTGGGGTAGCGGCCTACAATGAGCAGTTCTTC.

This clonotype was detected once. This may come from a read error, since a much larger clone is one base off. The chain uses TRBV18 and TRBJ2-5, with 14 bases fitting TRBD2. V lost 3 bases to trimming and J lost 7 bases; unmatched junction nucleotides: 10. CDR3 length: 17 residues. Germline-derived CDR1 and CDR2 are KGHSH and LQKENI. As DNA, the CDR3 is TGTGCCAGCTCACCTGGGACTAGCGGGAGCAGTAGGGGGACCCAGTACTTC. Translation: CASSPGTSGSSRGTQYF.

This clonotype showed up many times. This rearrangement joins TRBV20-1 to TRBJ2-7, with 9 bases matching TRBD2. The V segment lost 7 bases and the J segment 0 bases; nucleotides outside the gene matches: 13. This CDR3 region has 16 residues. From germline, CDR1 is DFQATT and CDR2 SNEGSKA (reference sequence). CDR3 coding DNA: TGCAGTGGCGTGGAAAGGGCGGGAGGGCTCTCCTACGAGCAGTACTTC. As protein: CSGVERAGGLSYEQYF.

This clonotype was detected ten times or more. This rearrangement joins TRBV5-1 to TRBJ1-2; D is unclear. The V gene's germline CDR1 is SGHRS and CDR2 YFSETQ. Deletions cut 0 bases from V and 3 bases from J, with 9 bases between. The CDR3 length is 14 residues. Here the CDR3 reads CASSLEPPYYGYTF. The CDR3 DNA reads TGCGCCAGCAGCTTGGAACCCCCCTACTATGGCTACACCTTC.

A few counts support this clonotype. This chain joins TRBV6-1 and TRBJ2-1; D unresolved. The CDR3 extends over 12 amino acids. The V end was cut by 4 bases, the J end by 6 bases, with 7 bases between. Germline values: CDR1 MNHNS, CDR2 SASEGT. CDR3 sequence reads: CASSVYGNEQFF. The CDR3 region has the DNA TGTGCCAGCAGTGTTTATGGCAATGAGCAGTTCTTC.

This clonotype has at least ten counts. This chain connects TRBV29-1 to TRBJ1-1; TRBD1 is a possible D gene (6 bases). CDR3 size: 14 residues. CDR1 SQVTM and CDR2 ANQGSEA come from the germline V gene. V gave up 6 bases and J gave up 1 base, with 15 bases separating them. DNA for the CDR3: TGCAGCGTCCGACCTGGACAGAAGAACACTGAAGCTTTCTTT. Translating gives CSVRPGQKNTEAFF.

This clonotype was detected a few times. The chain combines TRBV20-1 with TRBJ2-5; 7 bases map to TRBD2. Looked up from germline, CDR1 is DFQATT and CDR2 is SNEGSKA (reference sequence). The CDR3 covers 11 residues. The V and J ends lost 6 bases and 5 bases, in that order; junction bases with no gene match: 3. The CDR3 DNA follows: TGCAGTGCCGAGGGAGGGGAGACCCAGTACTTC. Translated, it gives CSAEGGETQYF.

This clonotype has a count of ten or more. J is TRBJ2-3 and V is TRBV12-3 or TRBV12-4; TRBD2 aligns across 8 bases. The CDR3 consists of 16 residues. V dropped 1 base and J dropped 0; count of bases not matched to a gene: 3. In nucleotides, the CDR3 is TGTGCCAGCAGTTTAGACCAGCGGGGGAGCACAGATACGCAGTATTTT. This encodes CASSLDQRGSTDTQYF.

This clonotype was seen a handful of times. The chain has TRBV28 and TRBJ2-4; 8 bases match TRBD2. Germline assignment: CDR1 MDHEN and CDR2 SYDVKM. The V gene end was trimmed by 8 bases and the J gene end by 3 bases; junction bases not matched to a gene: 6. The CDR3 runs 14 residues. CDR3 sequence: CASFSGAYKNIQYF. The DNA for the CDR3 is TGTGCCAGCTTTAGCGGGGCGTACAAAAACATTCAGTACTTC.

This clonotype has a count of ten or more. The chain carries TRBV14 and TRBJ2-7, with TRBD1 matching 9 bases. CDR1 and CDR2 (germline): SGHDN, FVKESK. The CDR3 sequence is 13 residues long. The ends lost 7 bases at V and 7 bases at J; junction bases unmatched: 8. The CDR3 coding sequence is TGTGCCAGCAAAGGGACAGGGAGTAGGGAGCAGTACTTC. This translates into CASKGTGSREQYF.

This chain links TRBV6-2 or TRBV6-3 with TRBJ1-5; maybe TRBD1 (6 bases). The length of the CDR3 is 16 residues. Germline V gives CDR1 MNHEY, CDR2 SVGEGT. Trimming took 2 bases from V and 2 from J, leaving 13 bases between them. CDR3 protein: CASSYGTYRGNQPQHF. The CDR3 bases are TGTGCCAGCAGTTACGGCACCTACAGGGGCAATCAGCCCCAGCATTTT.

This clonotype was seen at least ten times. The rearrangement links TRBV15 to TRBJ2-3, with 7 bases identical to TRBD1. The V gene's germline CDR1 is LNHNV and CDR2 YYDKDF (reference sequence). The CDR3 is 15 amino acids. V gave up 2 bases and J gave up 2 bases; unmatched junction bases: 4. The CDR3 DNA follows: TGTGCCACCAGCAGAAAACAGGGGTACACAGATACGCAGTATTTT. Encoded protein: CATSRKQGYTDTQYF.

This clonotype showed up many times. V gene TRBV11-3 combines with J gene TRBJ1-1; tentatively, D is TRBD1 (6 bases). CDR3 length equals 11 residues. Between the trimmed V and J ends, which lost 8 bases and 7 bases, there was a span of 11 bases. CDR1 and CDR2 from the germline V gene are SGHNT and YENEEA. DNA for the CDR3: TGTGCCAGCGGAAGGGGGGGTGAAGCTTTCTTT. Amino acid sequence: CASGRGGEAFF.

The chain couples TRBV7-2 to TRBJ2-1, with 16 bases matching TRBD2. This CDR3 contains 18 residues. Trimming at V came to 2 bases and at J to 5 bases, leaving 6 bases not matched to a gene. Germline CDR1 reads SGHTA; CDR2 reads FQGNSA. CDR3 DNA: TGTGCCAGCAGCTTATGGGGACTAGCGGGAGGGCCGGACAATGAGCAGTTCTTC. This sequence encodes CASSLWGLAGGPDNEQFF.

This clonotype has ten or more counts. The rearrangement joins TRBV12-3 or TRBV12-4 to TRBJ2-2; TRBD1 matches 11 bases. The J segment lost 3 bases and the V segment lost 2 bases, leaving 14 bases of the junction unmatched. The CDR3 has 20 amino acids. The CDR3 coding sequence is TGTGCCAGCAGTTTACGGGACAGGGGGAAGGAGGGGCGAGACACCGGGGAGCTGTTTTTT. Amino acid sequence: CASSLRDRGKEGRDTGELFF.

This clonotype came up many times. The chain links TRBV12-3 or TRBV12-4 to TRBJ1-4; TRBD1 might be the D (5 bases). Trimming took 0 bases from V and 5 from J, leaving 13 bases between them. This CDR3 has 16 residues. CDR3 protein: CASSLAAWDLNEKLFF. The CDR3 bases are TGTGCCAGCAGTTTAGCCGCCTGGGACCTAAATGAAAAACTGTTTTTT.

At least ten counts were recorded for this clonotype. The CDR3 nucleotides read TGTGCCAGCAGTTTCCCCGCCGGGGGGGCAGATACGCAGTATTTT. Translated, it gives CASSFPAGGADTQYF. The chain uses TRBV28 and TRBJ2-3, with 8 bases lining up with TRBD2. J gave up 4 bases and V 3 bases, and 6 bases lay outside the gene matches. This CDR3 region has 15 residues. The germline gives CDR1 MDHEN, CDR2 SYDVKM.

This clonotype was observed many times. The rearrangement uses TRBV7-8 and TRBJ1-5; no reliable D call. This CDR3 has 17 amino acids. Trimming left V 5 bases short and J 4 bases short, with 21 bases between. Germline-derived CDR1 and CDR2 are SGHVS and FQNEAQ. For the CDR3, the DNA is TGTGCCAGCAGCCTTAACTCCGTGGGTCAGGCGAATCAGCCCCAGCATTTT. Its translation is CASSLNSVGQANQPQHF.

V usage is TRBV10-3 and J usage is TRBJ2-5; no definite D call. Germline V lookup: CDR1 ENHRY, CDR2 SYGVKD. The germline V and J ends were trimmed by 2 bases and 0 bases, with 4 bases remaining between them. This CDR3 comprises 13 residues. The CDR3 coding sequence is TGTGCCATCAGTGAGGGGTACCAAGAGACCCAGTACTTC. As protein: CAISEGYQETQYF.

Only one count was recorded for this clonotype. The V gene is TRBV2, the J gene TRBJ2-1; D possibly corresponds to TRBD2 (5 bases). This CDR3 has 14 amino acids. Germline V CDR1 and CDR2: SNHLY, FYNNEI. V shed 4 bases and J shed 8 bases, with 15 bases lying between them. The chain's CDR3 is CASSGVEGIDEQFF. For the CDR3, the DNA is TGTGCCAGCAGTGGAGTCGAGGGAATCGATGAGCAGTTCTTC.

This clonotype came up many times. This chain connects TRBV29-1 to TRBJ1-5; D gene uncertain. The V end lost 7 bases, the J end lost 7 bases, and 14 bases lay between the germline ends. CDR1 is SQVTM and CDR2 is ANQGSEA in the germline V gene. The CDR3 runs to 12 residues. The chain's CDR3 is CSAGEIWQPQHF. CDR3 in DNA: TGCAGCGCTGGGGAAATATGGCAGCCCCAGCATTTT.

This clonotype turned up a few times. This chain uses TRBV9 with TRBJ2-1, with 8 bases aligning to TRBD2. The CDR3 loop spans 14 amino acids. CDR1 and CDR2 (germline): SGDLS, YYNGEE. V lost 3 bases and J lost 12; bases outside the gene matches: 11. CDR3 sequence: CASSAELAVTGQFF. CDR3 in DNA: TGTGCCAGCAGCGCGGAACTAGCGGTCACGGGGCAGTTCTTC.

This clonotype was counted ten times or more. The chain recombines TRBV20-1 with TRBJ1-5; possible D gene TRBD1, 5 bases. The V gene's germline CDR1 is DFQATT and CDR2 SNEGSKA (reference sequence). Deletions cut 0 bases from V and 7 bases from J, with 13 bases between. The CDR3 length is 14 residues. Here the CDR3 DNA reads TGCAGTGCTAGAGAGACAGAGGCTGGCCAGCCCCAGCATTTT. The encoded protein is CSARETEAGQPQHF.

The rearrangement joins TRBV30 to TRBJ2-2; 7 bases line up with TRBD1. V lost 2 bases to trimming and J lost 1 base; unmatched junction nucleotides: 10. The CDR3 consists of 17 residues. CDR1 is GTSNPN and CDR2 is SVGIG in the germline V gene (reference sequence). The CDR3 loop is CAWSPSDRARNTGELFF. CDR3 nucleotides: TGTGCCTGGAGTCCTTCCGACAGGGCTAGGAACACCGGGGAGCTGTTTTTT.